This T cell receptor beta chain was retrieved from a study of blood T cell repertoires in COVID-19. Study-wide context: Collection of acute and convalescent COVID-19 samples took place in the United States, Italy and Spain. T cells, B-cell-depleted T cells, or PBMCs supplied cDNA or gDNA.

In Seattle, patients joined the study during active infection and were tracked longitudinally. In germline, CDR1 is SGDLS, CDR2 YYNGEE. V lost 4 bases and J lost 5, with 12 bases in between. The CDR3 sequence is 13 residues long. Assay: immunoSEQ multiplex PCR; the TCRdb copy retains only in-frame clones and omits some. The sample consists of some 110,000 clones, about 85% of them appearing once. The sequenced sample consisted of peripheral blood. The chain combines TRBV9 with TRBJ2-5; D might be TRBD2 (5 bases). This TCR was sampled from a woman at least 80 years old with COVID-19, enrolled during active disease. The CDR3 DNA sequence: TGTGCCAGCAGCAGACTACTTAGCGAGACCCAGTACTTC. This gives the protein CASSRLLSETQYF.